A single T cell receptor (beta chain) is shown here with its context. The target of this receptor is not known. No quality values exist for individual bases; no much larger clone is one base distant. Single viable CD3+CD4+CD8-CD45RO+ cells were sorted as memory CD4+ T cells on a FACSAria II. CMV serostatus was determined using a Roche Elecsys assay that detects serum IgG against CMV pp150, pp28, p38 and p52. Once the samples were thawed, total CD4+ T cells were enriched through positive selection using CD4 magnetic microbeads. The samples came from a separate study whose specific focus was interrogating the CD4+ T cell memory repertoire. Following standard operating procedures, peripheral blood mononuclear cells were isolated and cryopreserved, while serum was kept at -80 degrees C. The staining relied on CD3-PerCP (BW264/56), CD4-APC (RPA-T4), CD45RO-PE (UCHT1) and CD8-Pacific Orange (3B5) antibodies, and Sytox blue was used to exclude non-viable cells.

From the cysteine up to the phenylalanine, the CDR3 has a length of 16 residues. CDR3 DNA is the only sequence kept; it has 48 bases, read in frame from the first base. The entry originates in a study of memory CD4+ T cells and cytomegalovirus serostatus (dated by TCRdb to about 2019). For the wider study: A total of about 35 healthy Belgian adults, of whom 9 were CMV seropositive and roughly 25 were CMV seronegative, were included in the cohort. To replicate a published TCR-based CMV serostatus classifier, the study sequenced CD4+ memory TCRbeta repertoires from a Belgian cohort whose cytomegalovirus serostatus was known. The paper as a whole reports these results and caveats: Of 164 previously reported CMV-associated TCRbeta sequences, around 70 appeared in the CD4+ memory repertoires, each in one to five individuals. Results were interpreted as suggesting that the CMV-associated TCR signature is largely present in the CD4+ memory repertoire. On the Belgian cohort, the classifier built on the original framework reached a median bootstrapped AUC of around 0.96, with a 95% CI of 0.76-1.00. For CMV serostatus prediction, a median bootstrapped AUC of about 0.96 was reached with the original framework, and a median bootstrapped AUC of about 0.9 was reached with a US-trained random forest. Only CD4+CD45RO+ memory cells were sequenced, unlike the original study, which covered naive and memory CD4+ and CD8+ populations.

Genomic DNA was extracted from sorted cells with the Quick-DNA Microprep Kit. Amplification of TCRbeta DNA was done with the immunoSEQ hsTCRbeta kit, following the protocol from the manufacturer. An Illumina MiSeq instrument was used to sequence the TCRbeta libraries. The paper's data handling went like this. Removing out-of-frame sequences left approximately 2,000,000 distinct TCRbeta sequences, an average of around 62,000 per individual. Two values were used to score each individual: the count of 164 previously reported CMV-associated TCRbeta sequences and the total count of productive distinct TCRbeta sequences. A beta-binomial model was reimplemented in Python, and scikit-learn random forests with default parameters were trained on data from the US cohort. Classifier performance on the Belgian cohort was summarized as median AUC with percentile confidence intervals calculated over 10,000 bootstrap iterations. Entries here come from immuneACCESS through TCRdb and include only in-frame sequences with V and J called. Some clones fail to appear in such tables; in the studies checked, an unresolved V gene covers under half of the shortfall, and the cause of the remainder is unknown. V and J calls and clone size are those listed in that table; D and trimming were worked out from the DNA. Across this sample there are tens of thousands of clones, with just under 80% seen only once. The ten largest clones represent under 1% of the sample.

The sequence was obtained from an adult in good health and CMV-seronegative. The chain couples TRBV1 to TRBJ1-5; the D call TRBD1 from the table was never checked on the DNA. TRBV1 is a recognized pseudogene. The material sequenced was memory CD4+ T cells from blood. This receptor has the CDR3 CTSSQDGDRGNQPQHF. The nucleotide sequence is TGCACCAGCAGCCAAGATGGGGACAGGGGCAATCAGCCCCAGCATTTT.